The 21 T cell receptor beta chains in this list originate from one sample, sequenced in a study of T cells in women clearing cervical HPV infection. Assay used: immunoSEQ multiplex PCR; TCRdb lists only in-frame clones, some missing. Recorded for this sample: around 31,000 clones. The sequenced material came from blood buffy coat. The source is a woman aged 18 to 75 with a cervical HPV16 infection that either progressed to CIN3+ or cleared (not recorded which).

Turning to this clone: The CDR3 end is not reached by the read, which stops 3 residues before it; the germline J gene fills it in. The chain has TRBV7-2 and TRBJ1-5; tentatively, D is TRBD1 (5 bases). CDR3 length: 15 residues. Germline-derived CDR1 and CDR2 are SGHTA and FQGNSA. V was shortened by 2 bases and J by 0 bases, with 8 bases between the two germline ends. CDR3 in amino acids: CASSLQGDSNQPQHF. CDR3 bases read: TGTGCCAGCAGCTTACAGGGCGATAGCAATCAGCCC. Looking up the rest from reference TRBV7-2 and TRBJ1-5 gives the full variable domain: GAGVSQSPSNKVTEKGKDVELRCDPISGHTALYWYRQSLGQGLEFLIYFQGNSAPDKSGLPSDRFSAERTGGSVSTLTIQRTQQEDSAVYLCASSLQGDSNQPQHFGDGTRLSIL.

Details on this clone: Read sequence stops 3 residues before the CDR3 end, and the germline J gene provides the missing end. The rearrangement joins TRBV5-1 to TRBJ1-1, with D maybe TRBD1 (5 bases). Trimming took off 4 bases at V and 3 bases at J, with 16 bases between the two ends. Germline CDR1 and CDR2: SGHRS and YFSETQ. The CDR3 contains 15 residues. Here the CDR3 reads CASSLNHQGYTEAFF. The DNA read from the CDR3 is TGCGCCAGCAGCCTGAATCACCAGGGATACACTGAA.

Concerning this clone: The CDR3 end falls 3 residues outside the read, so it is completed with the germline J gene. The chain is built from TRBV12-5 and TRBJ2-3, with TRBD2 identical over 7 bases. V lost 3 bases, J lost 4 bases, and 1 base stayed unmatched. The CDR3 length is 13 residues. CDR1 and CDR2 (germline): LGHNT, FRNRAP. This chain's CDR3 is CASGFTSADTQYF. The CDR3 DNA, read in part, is TGTGCTAGTGGTTTTACTAGCGCAGATACG.

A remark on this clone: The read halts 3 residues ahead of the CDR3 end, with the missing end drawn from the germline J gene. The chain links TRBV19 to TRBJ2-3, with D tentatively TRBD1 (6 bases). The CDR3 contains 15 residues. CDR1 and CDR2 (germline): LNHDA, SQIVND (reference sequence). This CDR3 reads CASSRGQGFDQPQYF. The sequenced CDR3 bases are TGTGCCAGTAGTAGGGGGCAGGGCTTTGATCAGCCG.

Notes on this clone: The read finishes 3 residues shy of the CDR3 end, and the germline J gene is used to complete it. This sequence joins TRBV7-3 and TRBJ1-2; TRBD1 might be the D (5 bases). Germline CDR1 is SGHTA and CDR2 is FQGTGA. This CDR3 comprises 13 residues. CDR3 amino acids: CASGGGTGETYTF. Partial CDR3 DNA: TGTGCCAGCGGGGGGGGAACCGGGGAGACC.

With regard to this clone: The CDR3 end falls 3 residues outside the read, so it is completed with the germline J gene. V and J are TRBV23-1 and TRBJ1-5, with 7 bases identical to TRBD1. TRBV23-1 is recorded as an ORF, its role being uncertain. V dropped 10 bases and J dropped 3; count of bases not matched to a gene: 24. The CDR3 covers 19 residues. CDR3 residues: CATVGGHRGQGGNNQPQHF. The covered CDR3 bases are TGCGCCACGGTCGGTGGACACAGGGGCCAAGGGGGAAACAATCAGCCC.

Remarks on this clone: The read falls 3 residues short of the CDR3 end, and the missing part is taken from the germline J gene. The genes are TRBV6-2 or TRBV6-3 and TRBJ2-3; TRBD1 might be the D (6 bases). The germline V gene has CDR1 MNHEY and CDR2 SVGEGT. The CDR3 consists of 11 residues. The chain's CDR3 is CASSVTGTQYF. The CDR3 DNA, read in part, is TGTGCCAGCAGTGTGACAGGCACG.

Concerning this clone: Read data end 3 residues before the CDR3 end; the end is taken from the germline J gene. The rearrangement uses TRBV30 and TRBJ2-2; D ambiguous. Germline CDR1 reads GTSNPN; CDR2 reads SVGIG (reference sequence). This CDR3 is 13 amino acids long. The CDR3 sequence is CAWRVGPRSPLFF. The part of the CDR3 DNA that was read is TGTGCCTGGAGAGTAGGGCCTCGGTCACCG.

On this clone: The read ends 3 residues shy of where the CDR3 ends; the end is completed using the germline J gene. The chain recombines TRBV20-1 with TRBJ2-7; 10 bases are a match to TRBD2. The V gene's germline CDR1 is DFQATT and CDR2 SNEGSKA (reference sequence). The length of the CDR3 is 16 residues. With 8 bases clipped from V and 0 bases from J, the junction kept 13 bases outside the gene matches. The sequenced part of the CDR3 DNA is TGCAGTTCCAGGACTAGCGGTCCCAAAAACTCCTACGAG. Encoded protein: CSSRTSGPKNSYE. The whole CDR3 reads CSSRTSGPKNSYEQYF.

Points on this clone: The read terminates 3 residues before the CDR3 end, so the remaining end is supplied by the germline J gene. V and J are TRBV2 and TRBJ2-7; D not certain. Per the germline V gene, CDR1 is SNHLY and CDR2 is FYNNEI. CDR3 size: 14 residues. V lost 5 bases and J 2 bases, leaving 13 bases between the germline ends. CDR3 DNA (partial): TGTGCCAGCAGTCGCCAGAGTTTTGCCTACGAG. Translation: CASSRQSFAYE. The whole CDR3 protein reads CASSRQSFAYEQYF.

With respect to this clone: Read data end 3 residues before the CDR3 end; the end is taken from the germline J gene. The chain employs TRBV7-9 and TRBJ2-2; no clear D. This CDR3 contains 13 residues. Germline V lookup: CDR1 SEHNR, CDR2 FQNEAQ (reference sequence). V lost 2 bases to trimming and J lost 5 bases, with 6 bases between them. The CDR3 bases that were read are TGTGCCAGCAGCTTATTATATACCGGGGAG. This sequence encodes CASSLLYTGE. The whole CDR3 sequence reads CASSLLYTGELFF.

CDR3 DNA, as far as it was read: TGTGCCAGCAGCTTAGGACTGAGATACGAG. Its translation is CASSLGLRYE. The whole CDR3 region reads CASSLGLRYEQYF. The chain links TRBV11-2 to TRBJ2-7; D is ambiguous. The read finishes 3 residues shy of the CDR3 end, and the germline J gene is used to complete it. CDR3 length: 13 residues. Germline-derived CDR1 and CDR2 are SGHAT and FQNNGV. Trimming removed 1 base at V and 4 bases at J, with 8 bases between.

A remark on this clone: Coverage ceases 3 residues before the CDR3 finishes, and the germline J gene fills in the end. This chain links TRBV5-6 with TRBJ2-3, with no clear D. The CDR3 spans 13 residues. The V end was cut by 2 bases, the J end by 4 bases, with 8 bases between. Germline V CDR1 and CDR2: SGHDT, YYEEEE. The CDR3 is CASSFGSSDTQYF. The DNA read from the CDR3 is TGTGCCAGCAGCTTCGGTAGCTCAGATACG.

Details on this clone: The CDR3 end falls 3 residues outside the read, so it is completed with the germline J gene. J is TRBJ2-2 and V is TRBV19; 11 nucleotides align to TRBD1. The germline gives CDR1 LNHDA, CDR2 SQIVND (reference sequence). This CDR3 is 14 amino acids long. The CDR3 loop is CASSSGTGGSPLFF. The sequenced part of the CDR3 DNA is TGTGCCAGTAGTTCCGGGACAGGGGGATCACCG.

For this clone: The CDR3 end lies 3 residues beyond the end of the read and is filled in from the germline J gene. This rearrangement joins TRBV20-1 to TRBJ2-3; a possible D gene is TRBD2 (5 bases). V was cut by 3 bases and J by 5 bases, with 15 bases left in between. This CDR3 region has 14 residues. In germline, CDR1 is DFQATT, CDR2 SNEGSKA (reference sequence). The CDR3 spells CSASRGKHRDTQYF. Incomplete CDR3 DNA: TGCAGTGCTAGTCGGGGTAAACATAGAGATACG.

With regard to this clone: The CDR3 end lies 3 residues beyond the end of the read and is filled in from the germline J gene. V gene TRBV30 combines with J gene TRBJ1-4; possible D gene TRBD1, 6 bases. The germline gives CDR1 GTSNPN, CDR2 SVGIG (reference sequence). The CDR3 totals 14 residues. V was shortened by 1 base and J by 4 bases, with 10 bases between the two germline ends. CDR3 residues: CAWSAGHNNEKLFF. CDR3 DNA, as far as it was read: TGTGCCTGGAGTGCGGGACACAATAATGAAAAA. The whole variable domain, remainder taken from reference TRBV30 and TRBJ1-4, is SQTIHQWPATLVQPVGSPLSLECTVEGTSNPNLYWYRQAAGRGLQLLFYSVGIGQISSEVPQNLSASRPQDRQFILSSKKLLLSDSGFYLCAWSAGHNNEKLFFGSGTQLSVL.

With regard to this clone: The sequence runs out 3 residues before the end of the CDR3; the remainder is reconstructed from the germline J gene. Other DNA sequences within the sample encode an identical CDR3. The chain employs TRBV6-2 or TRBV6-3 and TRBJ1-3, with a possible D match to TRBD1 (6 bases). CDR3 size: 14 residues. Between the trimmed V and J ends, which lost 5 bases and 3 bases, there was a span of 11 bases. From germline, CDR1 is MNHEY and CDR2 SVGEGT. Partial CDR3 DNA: TGTGCCAGCAGTCATATGGACAGTGGAAACACC. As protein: CASSHMDSGNT. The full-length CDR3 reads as CASSHMDSGNTIYF.

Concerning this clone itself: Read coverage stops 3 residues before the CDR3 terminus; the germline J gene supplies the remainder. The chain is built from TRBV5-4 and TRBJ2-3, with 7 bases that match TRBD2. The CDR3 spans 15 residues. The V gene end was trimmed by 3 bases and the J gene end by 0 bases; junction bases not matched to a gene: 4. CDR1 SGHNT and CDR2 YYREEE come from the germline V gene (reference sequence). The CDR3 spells CASSSRGGSTDTQYF. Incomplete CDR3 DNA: TGTGCCAGCAGCTCCCGCGGGGGAAGCACAGATACG.

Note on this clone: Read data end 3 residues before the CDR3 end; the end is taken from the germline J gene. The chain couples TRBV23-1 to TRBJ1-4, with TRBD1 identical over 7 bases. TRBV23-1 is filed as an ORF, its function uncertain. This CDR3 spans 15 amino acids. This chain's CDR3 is CASSHPDRVLPPLFF. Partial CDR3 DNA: TGCGCCAGCAGTCACCCCGACAGGGTCCTCCCACCA.

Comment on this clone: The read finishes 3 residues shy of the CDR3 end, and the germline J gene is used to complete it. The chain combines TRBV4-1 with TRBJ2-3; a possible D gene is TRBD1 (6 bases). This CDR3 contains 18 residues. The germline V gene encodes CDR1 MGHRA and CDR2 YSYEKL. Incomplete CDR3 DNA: TGCGCCAGCAGCCAGACTCACCGATTACAGGGAAACCAAGAGACG. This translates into CASSQTHRLQGNQET. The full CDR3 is CASSQTHRLQGNQETQYF.

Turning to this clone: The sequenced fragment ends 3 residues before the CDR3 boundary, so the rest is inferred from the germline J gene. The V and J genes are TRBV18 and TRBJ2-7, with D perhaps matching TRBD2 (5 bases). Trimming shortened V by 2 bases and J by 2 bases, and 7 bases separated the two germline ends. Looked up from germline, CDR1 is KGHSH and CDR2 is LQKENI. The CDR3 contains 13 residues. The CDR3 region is CASSPTSTYEQYF. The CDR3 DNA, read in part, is TGTGCCAGCTCACCAACTAGTACCTACGAG. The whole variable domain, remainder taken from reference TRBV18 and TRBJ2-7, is NAGVMQNPRHLVRRRGQEARLRCSPMKGHSHVYWYRQLPEEGLKFMVYLQKENIIDESGMPKERFSAEFPKEGPSILRIQQVVRGDSAAYFCASSPTSTYEQYFGPGTRLTVT.